The 9 T cell receptor beta chains below come from one sample, sequenced in a study of response to subunit inactivated influenza vaccine. TCRdb recomputed calls from the RT-PCR reads with MiXCR, one row per CDR3 protein. This table holds hundreds of thousands of distinct CDR3 sequences, roughly a fifth found once. The sequencing here drew on PBMCs from blood, taken 21 months after vaccination. All receptors come from a man in his fifties or sixties who received an inactivated influenza vaccine.

This clonotype was detected a few times. Germline is not matched at one junction end, which may reflect a read error. The chain joins TRBV20-1 to TRBJ1-1; 8 positions match TRBD1. Germline V CDR1 and CDR2: DFQATT, SNEGSKA (reference sequence). The CDR3 spans 13 residues. The CDR3 loop is CSARGQVNSEAFF. CDR3 DNA sequence: TGCAGTGCTAGGGGACAGGTAAACAGTGAAGCTTTCTTT.

Only a few counts were recorded for this clonotype. The rearrangement links TRBV24-1 to TRBJ1-2; D is undetermined. Germline V gene sequence: CDR1 KGHDR, CDR2 SFDVKD. V gave up 4 bases and J gave up 3 bases, with 14 bases separating them. The CDR3 runs to 15 residues. CDR3 in DNA: TGTGCCACCAGTGACTCGGGAACACGGGACTATGGCTACACCTTC. The encoded protein is CATSDSGTRDYGYTF.

The J gene is TRBJ2-7, the V gene TRBV4-2; 8 bases match TRBD2. The length of the CDR3 is 14 residues. Unmatched junction bases numbered 9, after V lost 4 bases and J lost 7 bases. Germline V gene lookup returns CDR1 LGHNA and CDR2 YNFKEQ. CDR3 in DNA: TGTGCCAGCAGCCTACCGGGACTAGAAAGTGAGCAGTACTTC. Translated: CASSLPGLESEQYF.

The chain has TRBV4-3 and TRBJ2-7, with D possibly TRBD1 on 6 matching bases. The germline V and J ends were trimmed by 1 base and 0 bases, with 13 bases remaining between them. The CDR3 length is 16 residues. From germline, CDR1 is LGHNA and CDR2 YSLEER. CDR3 protein: CASSQVSGAHSYEQYF. The CDR3 bases are TGCGCCAGCAGCCAAGTCTCAGGGGCCCACTCCTACGAGCAGTACTTC.

The genes are TRBV4-3 and TRBJ2-1, with D maybe TRBD2 (5 bases). The CDR3 is 13 amino acids. CDR1 is LGHNA and CDR2 is YSLEER in the germline V gene. V lost 2 bases and J lost 12, with 14 bases in between. The CDR3 nucleotides are TGCGCCAGCAGCCAAATCACTAGTGTTGGGCAGTTCTTC. Translation gives CASSQITSVGQFF.

CDR3: CASSHSGSPYEQYF. In nucleotides, the CDR3 is TGTGCCAGCAGCCATAGCGGGAGTCCCTACGAGCAGTACTTC. The V gene is TRBV3-1, the J gene TRBJ2-7; 9 bases map to TRBD2. The CDR3 runs to 14 residues. CDR1 is LGHDT, CDR2 YNNKEL, per germline (reference sequence). Losses at the gene ends were 3 bases for V and 2 bases for J; bases not matched to a gene: 2.

The chain uses TRBV19 and TRBJ2-7; 7 positions agree with TRBD2. Germline values: CDR1 LNHDA, CDR2 SQIVND (reference sequence). The CDR3 has 14 residues. With V trimmed by 5 bases and J by 3 bases, 7 bases remained unmatched. The CDR3 nucleotides read TGTGCCAGTAGTGTGGGACTATCCCACTACGAGCAGTACTTC. As protein: CASSVGLSHYEQYF.

This clonotype was observed a few times. CDR3 nucleotide sequence: TGTGCCAGCTCAACCGGGACAGGGGGAAACATTCAGTACTTC. Translated, it gives CASSTGTGGNIQYF. The chain recombines TRBV18 with TRBJ2-4; 11 nucleotides match TRBD1. In germline, CDR1 is KGHSH, CDR2 LQKENI. V shed 5 bases, J shed 6 bases, and the junction held 3 bases outside the gene matches. The CDR3 is made up of 14 amino acids.

This chain uses TRBV11-2 with TRBJ2-1, with 9 nucleotides matching TRBD2. This CDR3 has 15 residues. Germline assignment: CDR1 SGHAT and CDR2 FQNNGV. Germline trimming cut 1 base from V and 9 bases from J; bases unmatched to any gene: 7. CDR3 coding DNA: TGTGCCAGCAGCTTAGTTGGCGGGGGGGCCTCTGAGCAGTTCTTC. Its protein is CASSLVGGGASEQFF.